The rows below give T cell receptor beta chains drawn from one sample of a study of blood T cell repertoires in COVID-19. Sequencing used immunoSEQ multiplex PCR; TCRdb keeps in-frame clones, though not all of them. The data show roughly 220,000 clones, roughly 85% seen once. Sequenced input: peripheral blood. The source of these receptors is a man younger than 40 who had recovered from COVID-19. Each CDR3 is given with its conserved first and last residue. The order of the fields is V gene, D gene, clone size, J gene, CDR3 DNA, CDR3 protein. The D gene is left open where the match is weak. Part of the rows lack a size; the others show once, few, many or a class for expanded clones.

TRBV19,.,.,TRBJ1-2,TGTGCCAGTAGTAGACGGGACACCTTAATCCCGCTCTATGGCTACACCTTC,CASSRRDTLIPLYGYTF
TRBV2,.,.,TRBJ2-6,TGTGCCAGCAGTGTCTCCCGCGACGACAGTATACTCTCTGGGGCCAACGTCCTGACTTTC,CASSVSRDDSILSGANVLTF
TRBV10-1,TRBD1,.,TRBJ1-6,TGCGCCAGCAGTCCGGGGACAGGTGGTTCACCCCTCCACTTT,CASSPGTGGSPLHF
TRBV6-6,.,.,TRBJ1-1,TGTGCCAGCAGTCCCGGGACACTGAACACTGAAGCTTTCTTT,CASSPGTLNTEAFF
TRBV21-1,.,.,TRBJ1-6,TGTGCCAGCAGCAAAGAGGACAGGTTCAATAATTCACCCCTCCACTTT,CASSKEDRFNNSPLHF
TRBV19,.,.,TRBJ1-1,TGTGCCAGTAGGAGCGGGCTCGCGAACACTGAAGCTTTCTTT,CASRSGLANTEAFF
TRBV6-2/TRBV6-3,.,.,TRBJ2-7,TGTGCCAGCAGCTTACCGGGGGGACGGACAGGGCCTTCCTACGAGCAGTACTTC,CASSLPGGRTGPSYEQYF
TRBV19,.,many,TRBJ1-2,TGTGCCAGTAGTATGGTTCTAGGAGGCTACACCTTC,CASSMVLGGYTF
TRBV4-3,TRBD1,once,TRBJ1-2,TGCGCCAGCAGCCAAGCGACGACAGGGTATCGTCAAGGCTACACCTTC,CASSQATTGYRQGYTF
TRBV6-6,.,once,TRBJ1-2,TGTGCCAGCAGTTCCTCAGGGGTTGGCGGCTACACCTTC,CASSSSGVGGYTF
TRBV5-8,.,.,TRBJ1-5,TGTGCCAGCAGCTTGGCCCCGGGGGGCTTATATCAGCCCCAGCATTTT,CASSLAPGGLYQPQHF
TRBV3-1/TRBV3-2,TRBD1,.,TRBJ1-2,TGTGCCAGCAGCCAACCGGGACAGGGGTACTATGGCTACACCTTC,CASSQPGQGYYGYTF
TRBV5-1,.,.,TRBJ2-1,TGCGCCAGCAGCTTGGTGGCTAGCGCCCCCGAGGGTGAGCAGTTCTTC,CASSLVASAPEGEQFF
TRBV4-1,TRBD1,.,TRBJ1-5,TGCGCCAGCAGCCAAGAACGGGGACAGCTCAATCAGCCCCAGCATTTT,CASSQERGQLNQPQHF
TRBV30,.,.,TRBJ2-2,TGTGCCTGGAGTGAGGAGGGTTCCGGGGAGCTGTTTTTT,CAWSEEGSGELFF
TRBV15,.,.,TRBJ2-2,TGTGCCACCAGCAGGGCGGACAGAATCACCGGGGAGCTGTTTTTT,CATSRADRITGELFF
TRBV5-1,TRBD2,.,TRBJ2-5,TGCGCCAGCAGCTTGCGTCTAGCGGGGGGCCAAGAGACCCAGTACTTC,CASSLRLAGGQETQYF
TRBV13,.,.,TRBJ2-7,TGTGCCAGCAGCTTAGATAGCTCCTACGAGCAGTACTTC,CASSLDSSYEQYF
TRBV27,TRBD1,once,TRBJ1-1,TGTGCCAGCAGTGGGGGGCAGGGGGGTGCGAACACTGAAGCTTTCTTT,CASSGGQGGANTEAFF
TRBV11-2,TRBD1,.,TRBJ1-5,TGTGCCACCGACACAGGGGGCGCCCGGGGCAGCAATCAGCCCCAGCATTTT,CATDTGGARGSNQPQHF
TRBV11-2,.,once,TRBJ1-6,TGTGCCAGCAGCTTCGTACTCTCCTATAATTCACCCCTCCACTTT,CASSFVLSYNSPLHF
TRBV7-2,TRBD1,.,TRBJ1-2,TGTGCCAGCAGCTTAGTAGGGACAGTACATGGCTACACCTTC,CASSLVGTVHGYTF
TRBV15,TRBD2,.,TRBJ2-5,TGTGCCACCAGCAGAGGAGGGACTAGCGGGGGACAAGAGACCCAGTACTTC,CATSRGGTSGGQETQYF
TRBV11-3,TRBD2,once,TRBJ2-5,TGTGCCAGCAGCTTCGGACTAGCGGGGGGACAAGAGACCCAGTACTTC,CASSFGLAGGQETQYF
TRBV7-8,TRBD1,.,TRBJ2-3,TGTGCCAGCAGCCGGGACAGGGAGGATACGCAGTATTTT,CASSRDREDTQYF
TRBV30,.,few,TRBJ2-7,TGTGCCTGGACCTCCGGGGACTACGAGCAGTACTTC,CAWTSGDYEQYF
TRBV12-5,TRBD1,.,TRBJ1-5,TGTGCTAGTGGATACAGGGGGTCGGGCAATCAGCCCCAGCATTTT,CASGYRGSGNQPQHF
TRBV5-1,TRBD1,.,TRBJ1-4,TGCGCCAGCAGCGGGGCGACAGGGGCTAGGGTGGAAAAACTGTTTTTT,CASSGATGARVEKLFF
TRBV6-5,.,.,TRBJ1-2,TGTGCCAGCAGTCTTCGGGGAACCTATGGCTACACCTTC,CASSLRGTYGYTF
TRBV19,TRBD1,.,TRBJ1-1,TGTGCCAGTAGTTCGACAGGGAGGAACACTGAAGCTTTCTTT,CASSSTGRNTEAFF
TRBV11-2,TRBD1,.,TRBJ1-5,TGTGCCAGCAGCTTAGATGGACAGGGGATCAATCAGCCCCAGCATTTT,CASSLDGQGINQPQHF
TRBV11-2,.,.,TRBJ2-7,TGTGCCAGCAGCTTAACGAGGCAGAGCTCCTACGAGCAGTACTTC,CASSLTRQSSYEQYF
TRBV6-5,.,.,TRBJ1-2,TGTGCCAGCACGCAAGGGGGTCATGGCTACACCTTC,CASTQGGHGYTF
TRBV5-1,.,.,TRBJ2-3,TGCGCCAGCAGCTCCGAGGGTAGGGTGGGCACAGATACGCAGTATTTT,CASSSEGRVGTDTQYF
TRBV11-3,.,few,TRBJ2-3,TGTGCCAGCAGTGATGGACTGGGGTTTGGCACAGATACGCAGTATTTT,CASSDGLGFGTDTQYF
TRBV30,.,few,TRBJ1-1,TGTGCCTTATCTCCCGGTAACACTGAAGCTTTCTTT,CALSPGNTEAFF
TRBV7-2,TRBD2,.,TRBJ2-2,TGTGCCAGCAGCTTACTAGCGGGGGGGCCGACCGGGGAGCTGTTTTTT,CASSLLAGGPTGELFF
TRBV3-1/TRBV3-2,.,.,TRBJ2-7,TGTGCCAGCAGCGATAGGCCGGGGGTGGGCTCCTACGAGCAGTACTTC,CASSDRPGVGSYEQYF
TRBV19,.,.,TRBJ1-2,TGTGCCAGTAGTGACCCTACACAGGGCGTCAACTATGGCTACACCTTC,CASSDPTQGVNYGYTF
TRBV2,.,.,TRBJ2-5,TGTGCCAGCAGTGAGTCCAGGGAGACCCAGTACTTC,CASSESRETQYF
TRBV5-4,.,.,TRBJ1-1,TGTGCCAGCAGCGGGGAGGGCCCTGAAGCTTTCTTT,CASSGEGPEAFF
TRBV6-2/TRBV6-3,.,.,TRBJ1-6,TGTGCCAGCAGTTACGGCGGATTCTCCTATAATTCACCCCTCCACTTT,CASSYGGFSYNSPLHF
TRBV5-8,.,.,TRBJ2-2,TGTGCCAGCAGCTCTCAGGGGAGTCGCGCCGGGGAGCTGTTTTTT,CASSSQGSRAGELFF
TRBV7-6,TRBD2,.,TRBJ2-3,TGTGCCAGCAGCTTCTTGACTAGCGGGGGGGGCACAGATACGCAGTATTTT,CASSFLTSGGGTDTQYF
TRBV2,TRBD2,.,TRBJ2-7,TGTGCCAGCAGCGGGGGGGACTACGAGCAGTACTTC,CASSGGDYEQYF
TRBV7-9,.,.,TRBJ1-6,TGTGCCAGCAGCTTGGACAGCCATAATTCACCCCTCCACTTT,CASSLDSHNSPLHF
TRBV18,.,.,TRBJ2-2,TGTGCCAGCTCACCACAGGGGCGAGGCACCGGGGAGCTGTTTTTT,CASSPQGRGTGELFF
TRBV7-9,.,once,TRBJ1-2,TGTGCCAGCAGCTTGGCAGGGGCGAAGGGCTACACCTTC,CASSLAGAKGYTF
TRBV6-5,.,.,TRBJ2-2,TGTGCCAGCAGTACCCGGGCCGGGGAGCTGTTTTTT,CASSTRAGELFF
TRBV19,TRBD1,.,TRBJ1-2,TGTGCCAGTAGTTGGACAGGCCGTAACTATGGCTACACCTTC,CASSWTGRNYGYTF
TRBV27,.,.,TRBJ1-6,TGTGCCAGCAGTCCCCCCGGCGGTGGGAATTCACCCCTCCACTTT,CASSPPGGGNSPLHF
TRBV6-5,.,once,TRBJ2-7,TGTGCCAGCAGCTCCGGGATTTCTTACGAGCAGTACTTC,CASSSGISYEQYF
TRBV10-3,.,few,TRBJ1-1,TGTGCCATGACAGGTGAAGCTTTCTTT,CAMTGEAFF
TRBV7-7,TRBD2,.,TRBJ2-3,TGTGCCAGCAGCTCAGGACTAGCGGGGGGAGATACGCAGTATTTT,CASSSGLAGGDTQYF
TRBV11-2,.,.,TRBJ1-2,TGTGCCAGCAGCTTAGCCTGGACAGCCGCTAACTATGGCTACACCTTC,CASSLAWTAANYGYTF
TRBV6-5,TRBD1,.,TRBJ1-2,TGTGCCAGCAGTTACCCGGGACAGGGGGTTGGCTACACCTTC,CASSYPGQGVGYTF
TRBV4-1,TRBD2,.,TRBJ2-7,TGCGCCAGCAGCTCCGCCCTAGCGGGGGCCACAAGAGCGGGAGAGCAGTACTTC,CASSSALAGATRAGEQYF
TRBV12-3/TRBV12-4,.,.,TRBJ1-1,TGTGCCAGCAGCCACAGGGTGGGGGAAGCTTTCTTT,CASSHRVGEAFF
TRBV4-3,.,.,TRBJ2-4,TGCGCCAGCAGCCTGTCCGGACAGCCAAAAAACATTCAGTACTTC,CASSLSGQPKNIQYF
TRBV5-6,TRBD1,.,TRBJ1-2,TGTGCCAGCAGCTTTCTAACCGGGACAGGTCTTAACTATGGCTACACCTTC,CASSFLTGTGLNYGYTF